This is a list of T cell receptor beta chains from one sample in a study of cytomegalovirus exposure and HLA in healthy donors. Clones were read by immunoSEQ multiplex PCR, and TCRdb kept only the in-frame ones, dropping some. Its clone listing holds approximately 70,000 clones. Sequencing input: PBMCs. All receptors derive from a woman in her thirties or forties in good health and CMV-seropositive. The conserved cysteine and the conserved F or W are not part of the CDR3 here.

v_call	j_call	cdr3_aa
TRBV21-1	TRBJ2-5	ASSNRTGGGWEMRETQY
TRBV6-5	TRBJ1-5	ASRQDYSNQPQH
TRBV4-2	TRBJ1-3	ASSQDEESSGNTIY
TRBV5-4	TRBJ1-3	AIGQGRGNTIY
TRBV7-2	TRBJ2-3	ASSLVGTSGGTMQY
TRBV19	TRBJ1-1	ASTGLSIIDTEAF
TRBV7-2	TRBJ1-3	ASSVEGQGTGNTIY
TRBV19	TRBJ2-1	ASSIEGASSYNEQF
TRBV18	TRBJ1-5	ASSPPSGYQPQH
TRBV7-6	TRBJ2-5	ASSTTSIRTMTQY
TRBV28	TRBJ1-6	ASSLPQDGNSPLH
TRBV11-2	TRBJ2-4	ASSLDFRTNKNIQY
TRBV29-1	TRBJ2-3	SVDRAGQGDTQY
TRBV19	.	ASSPPFSYEQY
TRBV27	TRBJ2-5	ASSPQRGGGTQETQY
TRBV25-1	TRBJ1-1	ASSEGEGGPEAF
TRBV14	TRBJ1-2	ASSQTNRGIYGYT
TRBV25-1	TRBJ1-5	ASSAGQASNQPQH
TRBV2	TRBJ1-2	ASSENRGVSGYT
TRBV19	TRBJ1-1	ASSKDRENTEAF
TRBV19	TRBJ2-5	ASSIQGNRETQY
TRBV12-5	TRBJ2-7	ASGSRNRDIDYEQY
TRBV7-6	TRBJ2-7	ASSWREDSYEQY
TRBV4-1	TRBJ1-3	ASSQDPQDTIY
TRBV27	TRBJ2-2	ASSLGGPGELF
TRBV29-1	TRBJ2-5	SVAGTFQETQY
TRBV9	TRBJ2-7	ASSVGGGAYEQY
TRBV7-9	TRBJ1-1	ASSLLASRTTEAF
TRBV9	TRBJ1-1	ASSVEQDTEAF
TRBV6-1	TRBJ2-7	ASSDPGLVDEQY
TRBV29-1	TRBJ2-4	SVEGGGTGLNIQY
TRBV7-6	.	ASSLDLSRGPWYEQY
TRBV30	TRBJ2-3	AWREIAERTDTQY
TRBV15	TRBJ2-5	ATSRDLRRSRAKETQY
TRBV6-5	TRBJ2-2	ASTPHNSNTGELF
TRBV11-2	TRBJ1-3	ASSYARGGNTIY
TRBV29-1	TRBJ1-1	SVGGGWNTEAF
TRBV7-8	TRBJ1-3	ASSLAPTGARNTIY
TRBV11-2	TRBJ2-7	ASKGGLGRGPYEQY
TRBV7-9	TRBJ2-5	ASSLTLGGARETQY
TRBV28	TRBJ1-2	ASRRTGLNYGYT
TRBV4-2	TRBJ2-7	ASSRKRAGGSGYEQY
TRBV29-1	TRBJ1-1	SVRGGGTEAF
TRBV10-1	TRBJ2-7	ASSHRDRGDEQY
TRBV7-3	TRBJ2-5	ASSSLAGGGETQY
TRBV6-1	TRBJ2-7	ASSLTSGRAFEQY
TRBV19	TRBJ1-2	ASSIGGGPSYGYT
TRBV5-6	TRBJ2-1	ASSLGLRGMNNEQF
TRBV6-7	TRBJ1-1	ASTGTGNTEAF
TRBV6-1	TRBJ2-7	ASVDRGGSYEQY
TRBV7-6	.	ASSLVGRDQYEQY
TRBV5-6	TRBJ2-3	ASSLLGVTDTQY
TRBV6-4	TRBJ1-2	ASSDTPQANFYGYT
TRBV5-1	TRBJ1-3	ASSLGQGGLAGNTIY
TRBV19	TRBJ1-1	ASRGTVMNTEAF
TRBV10-1	TRBJ2-7	AGPKKDTQISYEQY
TRBV7-9	TRBJ2-7	ASSLPGQVYEQY
TRBV7-9	TRBJ1-1	ASLLTGVNTEAF
TRBV7-3	TRBJ2-2	ASSLRLAGDTGELF